These 7 T cell receptor beta chains were all obtained from the same sample, sequenced in a study of OX40 agonist ivuxolimab in advanced cancers. Libraries were prepared by immunoSEQ multiplex PCR; TCRdb keeps only in-frame clonotypes and omits some of them. The table includes 90,000 to 100,000 clones, 90% to 96% detected once. Material: CD4+ or CD8+ T cells sorted from blood, obtained in a trial of the OX40 agonist ivuxolimab. All receptors derive from an adult with an advanced solid tumor such as melanoma, head and neck, liver or kidney cancer.

The chain carries TRBV5-1 and TRBJ2-7; D is ambiguous. The V gene lost 0 bases and the J gene lost 0 bases, with 7 bases spanning the gap. The CDR3 contains 14 residues. In germline, CDR1 is SGHRS, CDR2 YFSETQ. The chain's CDR3 is CASSLEAASYEQYF. CDR3 nucleotides: TGCGCCAGCAGCTTGGAGGCGGCCTCCTACGAGCAGTACTTC.

The chain combines TRBV6-5 with TRBJ2-1; unclear D gene. Germline V CDR1 and CDR2: MNHEY, SVGAGI. The V end was cut by 4 bases, the J end by 3 bases, with 7 bases between. The CDR3 length is 13 residues. CDR3 loop: CASSSSDYNEQFF. Written as DNA, the CDR3 is TGTGCCAGCAGTTCTTCAGACTACAATGAGCAGTTCTTC.

The chain links TRBV27 to TRBJ2-3; D gene uncertain. CDR1 is MNHEY, CDR2 SMNVEV, per germline (reference sequence). The CDR3 extends over 13 amino acids. Trimming took off 5 bases at V and 5 bases at J, with 11 bases between the two ends. CDR3 coding DNA: TGTGCCAGCAGTGGGCCTGTCCTAGATACGCAGTATTTT. The encoded protein is CASSGPVLDTQYF.

The rearrangement joins TRBV11-2 to TRBJ2-1, with D possibly being TRBD2 (6 bases). This CDR3 is 14 amino acids long. Germline CDR1 reads SGHAT; CDR2 reads FQNNGV. The V gene lost 1 base and the J gene lost 9 bases, with 13 bases spanning the gap. The chain's CDR3 is CASSLAGEGSEQFF. The CDR3 DNA sequence: TGTGCCAGCAGCTTAGCGGGAGAAGGCAGTGAGCAGTTCTTC.

V gene TRBV9 combines with J gene TRBJ2-3; D may match TRBD1 or TRBD2 (5 bases each). Germline CDR1 and CDR2: SGDLS and YYNGEE. The V and J ends lost 0 bases and 2 bases respectively, with 10 bases between them. This CDR3 spans 15 amino acids. The CDR3 spells CASSVVGGITDTQYF. The CDR3 coding sequence is TGTGCCAGCAGCGTAGTTGGGGGAATCACAGATACGCAGTATTTT.

The chain employs TRBV6-5 and TRBJ2-3; unclear D gene. The CDR3 spans 13 residues. Trimming took 5 bases from V and 4 from J, leaving 10 bases between them. The germline CDR1 and CDR2 sequences are MNHEY and SVGAGI. CDR3 protein: CASSPTAADTQYF. CDR3 in DNA: TGTGCCAGCAGTCCTACGGCGGCAGATACGCAGTATTTT.

The chain couples TRBV5-6 to TRBJ2-2, with TRBD2 identical over 11 bases. Germline lookup yields CDR1 SGHDT and CDR2 YYEEEE. This CDR3 comprises 18 residues. V dropped 4 bases and J dropped 0; count of bases not matched to a gene: 8. In DNA, the CDR3 is TGTGCCAGCAGCGGTGACGCTAGCGGGGGGTCGAACACCGGGGAGCTGTTTTTT. As protein: CASSGDASGGSNTGELFF.